This record concerns one T cell receptor beta chain sequence. The antigen is undetermined. PCR primers comprised 60 Vbeta and 13 Jbeta primers. Using immunoSEQ multiplex PCR, the repertoire was profiled, and TCRdb retains in-frame clones only, with some absent. The data contain around 150,000 clones, 79% of them seen just once; the ten biggest clones take up about 5.9%. These data come from a study of cytomegalovirus exposure and HLA in healthy donors. Study-level results: Some TCR beta chains (approximately 180 of them) were listed as cytomegalovirus-associated. In a later analysis, V- and J-gene trimming of beta chains associated with a DCLRE1C missense variant, replicated independently. Across donors, presence/absence analyses took sequencing depth to be roughly uniform. Previous analysis showed most TCR beta V segments were productive about 90% or about 30% of the time.

This CDR3 has 13 residues. From germline, CDR1 is MNHNY and CDR2 SVGAGI (reference sequence). Deletions cut 4 bases from V and 4 bases from J, with 8 bases between. The material sequenced was PBMCs. The receptor comes from a man aged 50 to 59 in good health and CMV-seropositive. This chain joins TRBV6-6 and TRBJ1-5; D gene uncertain. The CDR3 is CASSSEGNQPQHF. As DNA, the CDR3 is TGTGCCAGCAGTTCGGAGGGTAATCAGCCCCAGCATTTT.